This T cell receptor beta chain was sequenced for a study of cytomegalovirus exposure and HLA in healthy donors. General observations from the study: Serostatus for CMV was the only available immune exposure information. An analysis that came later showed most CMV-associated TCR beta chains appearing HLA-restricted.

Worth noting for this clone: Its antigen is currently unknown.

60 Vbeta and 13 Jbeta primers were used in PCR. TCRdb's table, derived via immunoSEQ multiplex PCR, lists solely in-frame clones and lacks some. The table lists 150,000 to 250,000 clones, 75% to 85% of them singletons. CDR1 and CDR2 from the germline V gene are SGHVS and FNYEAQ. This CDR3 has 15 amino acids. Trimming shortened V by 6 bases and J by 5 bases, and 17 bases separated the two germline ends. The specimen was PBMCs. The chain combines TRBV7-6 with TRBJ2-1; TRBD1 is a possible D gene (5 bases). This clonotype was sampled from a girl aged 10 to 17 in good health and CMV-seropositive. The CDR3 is CASRPRAGEDNEQFF. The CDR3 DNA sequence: TGTGCCAGCAGACCCAGGGCTGGTGAGGACAATGAGCAGTTCTTC.